This T cell receptor (beta chain) was retrieved from a study of T-cell reconstitution after alpha-beta-depleted transplantation in children. General observations from the study: It was surviving recipient T cells and thymic progenitors that gave some patients high TCRbeta diversity at day 60. Several hundred expanded graft clones reportedly supplied alpha-beta T cells about two months after transplant.

The TCRbeta library incorporated unique molecular identifiers. A single record per CDR3 protein comes from TCRdb applying MiXCR to the PCR reads. The sample lists hundreds of thousands of distinct CDR3 sequences, roughly 10% seen once, with about 20% in the top ten. CDR1 and CDR2 from the germline V gene are SGHRS and YFSETQ. V lost 7 bases and J 0 bases, leaving 14 bases between the germline ends. The CDR3 is 15 residues long. This clonotype was counted at least ten times. What it recognizes is unknown. This TCR came from a male patient between 2 and 15 years old who had a stem cell transplant for chronic granulomatous disease, so the T cells may come from the graft donor. The chain uses TRBV5-1 and TRBJ2-1; the D is unclear. The sequenced sample was peripheral blood, obtained 180 days after TCRalphabeta/CD19-depleted stem cell transplant. Written as DNA, the CDR3 is TGCGCCAGCCACGAAGGTACAAGCTCCTACAATGAGCAGTTCTTC. Residues: CASHEGTSSYNEQFF.